This TCR beta chain was captured by sequencing in a study of metastatic and nonmetastatic thyroid tumors. Study background: The comparison covered peripheral blood and tumor or nodule tissue in malignant and benign thyroid patients. The study, taken as a whole, reports: For both blood and tumor, malignant thyroid tumors reportedly showed significantly higher TCR beta diversity than benign nodules did.

Looked up from germline, CDR1 is DFQATT and CDR2 is SNEGSKA (reference sequence). CDR3 length: 12 residues. Every patient was untreated before thyroid surgery. This clone appeared many times. Its specificity is unknown. Original handling: Differences in CDR3 between clinicopathological groups were drawn on to build a classifier intended to discriminate distant-metastatic papillary thyroid cancer patients. TCRdb re-called the PCR reads through MiXCR. The V and J calls and clone size come from TCRdb's table, not from the authors' own analysis. The sample carries more than 20,000 clones, 13% recorded once.

This clonotype was obtained from a female donor with papillary thyroid cancer or a benign thyroid nodule (not recorded which). Some clones in this sample may be carry-over from other donors' samples. The sequencing input was blood. J is TRBJ2-7 and V is TRBV20-1; TRBD1 aligns across 7 bases. The CDR3 region has the DNA TGCAGCTTGGACAGGACTGACTACGAGCAGTACTTC. Residues: CSLDRTDYEQYF.